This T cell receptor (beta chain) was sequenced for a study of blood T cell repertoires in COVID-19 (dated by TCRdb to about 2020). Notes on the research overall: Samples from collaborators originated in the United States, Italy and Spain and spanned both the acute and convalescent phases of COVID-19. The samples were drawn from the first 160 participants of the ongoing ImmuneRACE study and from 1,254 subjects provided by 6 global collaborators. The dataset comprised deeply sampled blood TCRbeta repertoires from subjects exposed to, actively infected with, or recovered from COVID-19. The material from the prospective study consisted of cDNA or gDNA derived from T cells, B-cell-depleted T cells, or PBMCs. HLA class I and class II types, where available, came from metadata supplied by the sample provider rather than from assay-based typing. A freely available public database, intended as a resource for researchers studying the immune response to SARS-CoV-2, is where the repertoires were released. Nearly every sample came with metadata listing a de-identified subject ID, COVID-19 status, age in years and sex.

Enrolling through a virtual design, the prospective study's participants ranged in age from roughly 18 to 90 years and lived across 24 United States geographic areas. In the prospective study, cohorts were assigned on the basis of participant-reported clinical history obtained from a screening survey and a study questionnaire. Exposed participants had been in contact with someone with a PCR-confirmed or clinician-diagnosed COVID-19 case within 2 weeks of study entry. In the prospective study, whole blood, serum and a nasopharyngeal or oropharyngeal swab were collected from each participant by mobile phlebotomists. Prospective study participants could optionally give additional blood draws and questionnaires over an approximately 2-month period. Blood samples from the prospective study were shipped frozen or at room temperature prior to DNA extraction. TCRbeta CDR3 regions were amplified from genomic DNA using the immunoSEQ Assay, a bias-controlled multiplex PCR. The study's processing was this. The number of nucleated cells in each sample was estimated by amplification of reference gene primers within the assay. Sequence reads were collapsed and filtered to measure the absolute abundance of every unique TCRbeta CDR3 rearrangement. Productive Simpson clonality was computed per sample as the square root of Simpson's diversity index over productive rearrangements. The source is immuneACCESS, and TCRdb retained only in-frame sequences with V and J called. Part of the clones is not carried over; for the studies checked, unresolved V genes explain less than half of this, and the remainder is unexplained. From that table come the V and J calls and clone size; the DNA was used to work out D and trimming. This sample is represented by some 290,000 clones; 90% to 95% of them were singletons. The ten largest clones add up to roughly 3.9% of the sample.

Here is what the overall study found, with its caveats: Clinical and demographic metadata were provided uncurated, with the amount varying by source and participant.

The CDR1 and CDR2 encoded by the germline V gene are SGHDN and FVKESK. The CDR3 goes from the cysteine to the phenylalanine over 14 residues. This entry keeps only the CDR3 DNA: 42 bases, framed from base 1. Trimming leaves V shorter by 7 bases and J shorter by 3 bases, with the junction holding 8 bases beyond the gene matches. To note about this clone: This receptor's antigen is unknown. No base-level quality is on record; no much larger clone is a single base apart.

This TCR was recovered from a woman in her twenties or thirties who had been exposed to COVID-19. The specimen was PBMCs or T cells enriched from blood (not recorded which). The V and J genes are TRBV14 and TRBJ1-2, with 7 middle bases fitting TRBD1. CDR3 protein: CASTTGAVHYGYTF. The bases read TGTGCCAGCACAACAGGGGCGGTACACTATGGCTACACCTTC.